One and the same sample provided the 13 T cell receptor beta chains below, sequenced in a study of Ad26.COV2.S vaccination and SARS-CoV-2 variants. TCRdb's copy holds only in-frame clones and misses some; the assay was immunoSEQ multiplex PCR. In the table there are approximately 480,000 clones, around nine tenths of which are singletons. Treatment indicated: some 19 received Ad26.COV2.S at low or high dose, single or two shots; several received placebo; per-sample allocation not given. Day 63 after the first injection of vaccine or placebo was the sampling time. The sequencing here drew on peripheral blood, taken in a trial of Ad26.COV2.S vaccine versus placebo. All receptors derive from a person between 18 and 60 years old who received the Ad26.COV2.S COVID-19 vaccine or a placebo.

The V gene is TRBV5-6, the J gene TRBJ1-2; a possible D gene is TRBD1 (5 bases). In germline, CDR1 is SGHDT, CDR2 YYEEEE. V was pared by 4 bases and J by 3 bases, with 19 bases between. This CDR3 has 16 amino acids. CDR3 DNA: TGTGCCAGCAGCCCGGATCCCGGGGGGGTGCACTATGGCTACACCTTC. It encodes CASSPDPGGVHYGYTF. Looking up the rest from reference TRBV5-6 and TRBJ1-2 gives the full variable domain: DAGVTQSPTHLIKTRGQQVTLRCSPKSGHDTVSWYQQALGQGPQFIFQYYEEEERQRGNFPDRFSGHQFPNYSSELNVNALLLGDSALYLCASSPDPGGVHYGYTFGSGTRLTVV.

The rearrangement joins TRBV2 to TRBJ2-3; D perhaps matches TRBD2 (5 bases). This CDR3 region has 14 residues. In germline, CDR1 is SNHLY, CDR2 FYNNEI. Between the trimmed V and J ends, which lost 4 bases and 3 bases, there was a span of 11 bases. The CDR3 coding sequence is TGTGCCAGCAGTGGGCTCCGGGGTACAGATACGCAGTATTTT. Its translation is CASSGLRGTDTQYF.

The CDR3 nucleotides read TGTGCCAGCAGCCCCCGGGAGACTAGCGGGGCCCTCGCTGGTGAGCAGTTCTTC. Translation gives CASSPRETSGALAGEQFF. The rearrangement joins TRBV9 to TRBJ2-1, with 11 bases aligning to TRBD2. CDR1 and CDR2 (germline): SGDLS, YYNGEE. V was clipped by 4 bases and J by 9 bases; unmatched bases: 18. The CDR3 length is 18 residues.

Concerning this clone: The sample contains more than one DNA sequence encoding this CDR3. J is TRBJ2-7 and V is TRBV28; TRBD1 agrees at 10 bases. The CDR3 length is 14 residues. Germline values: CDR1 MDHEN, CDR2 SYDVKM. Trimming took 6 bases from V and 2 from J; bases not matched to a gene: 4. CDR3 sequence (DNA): TGTGCCAGCAGGCGGACAGGGGGAACCTACGAGCAGTACTTC. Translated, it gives CASRRTGGTYEQYF.

CDR3 loop: CASSPKGQGSAEQYF. The CDR3 DNA sequence: TGTGCCAGCTCACCAAAGGGACAGGGCTCCGCCGAGCAGTACTTC. The chain recombines TRBV18 with TRBJ2-7; 9 positions match TRBD1. The length of the CDR3 is 15 residues. CDR1 is KGHSH, CDR2 LQKENI, per germline. V lost 2 bases to trimming and J lost 6 bases; unmatched junction nucleotides: 8.

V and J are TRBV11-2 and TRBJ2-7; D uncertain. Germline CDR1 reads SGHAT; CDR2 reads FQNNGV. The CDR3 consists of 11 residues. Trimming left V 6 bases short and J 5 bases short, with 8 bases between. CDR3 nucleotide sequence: TGTGCCAGCAGTCAATATAACGAGCAGTACTTC. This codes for CASSQYNEQYF. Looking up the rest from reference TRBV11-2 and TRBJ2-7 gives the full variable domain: EAGVAQSPRYKIIEKRQSVAFWCNPISGHATLYWYQQILGQGPKLLIQFQNNGVVDDSQLPKDRFSAERLKGVDSTLKIQPAKLEDSAVYLCASSQYNEQYFGPGTRLTVT.

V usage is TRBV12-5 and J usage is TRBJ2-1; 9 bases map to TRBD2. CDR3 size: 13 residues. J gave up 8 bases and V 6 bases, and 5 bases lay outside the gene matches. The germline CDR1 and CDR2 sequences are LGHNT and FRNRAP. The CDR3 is CASGLGTSYEQFF. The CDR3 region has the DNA TGTGCTAGTGGCCTCGGGACTAGCTATGAGCAGTTCTTC.

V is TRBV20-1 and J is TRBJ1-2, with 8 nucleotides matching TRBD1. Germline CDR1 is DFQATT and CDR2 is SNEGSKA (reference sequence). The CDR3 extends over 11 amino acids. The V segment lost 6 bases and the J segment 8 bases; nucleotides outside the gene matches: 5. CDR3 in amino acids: CSAKQGEGYTF. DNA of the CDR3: TGCAGTGCCAAACAGGGGGAAGGCTACACCTTC.

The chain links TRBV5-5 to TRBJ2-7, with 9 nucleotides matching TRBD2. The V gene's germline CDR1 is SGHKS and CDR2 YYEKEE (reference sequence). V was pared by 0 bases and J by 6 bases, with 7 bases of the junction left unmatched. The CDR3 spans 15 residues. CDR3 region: CASSLEIAGVSEQYF. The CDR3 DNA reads TGTGCCAGCAGCTTGGAAATAGCGGGAGTCTCCGAGCAGTACTTC.

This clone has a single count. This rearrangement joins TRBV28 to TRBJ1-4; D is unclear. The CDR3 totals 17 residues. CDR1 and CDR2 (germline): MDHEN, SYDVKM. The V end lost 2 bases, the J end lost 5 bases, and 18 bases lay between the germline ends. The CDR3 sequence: CASSLVIGPRLNEKLFF. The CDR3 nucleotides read TGTGCCAGCAGTTTAGTCATAGGGCCACGGTTGAATGAAAAACTGTTTTTT.

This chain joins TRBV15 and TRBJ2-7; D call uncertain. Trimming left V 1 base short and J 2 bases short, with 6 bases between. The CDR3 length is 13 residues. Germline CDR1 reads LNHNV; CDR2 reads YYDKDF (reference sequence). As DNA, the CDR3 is TGTGCCACCAGCAGAGGGGTCACCTACGAGCAGTACTTC. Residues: CATSRGVTYEQYF.

CDR3 region: CASSPVGAYEQYF. The CDR3 DNA is TGCGCCAGCAGCCCTGTGGGTGCCTACGAGCAGTACTTC. The J gene is TRBJ2-7, the V gene TRBV5-1, with D hard to call. Germline V CDR1 and CDR2: SGHRS, YFSETQ. Trimming took off 4 bases at V and 2 bases at J, with 10 bases between the two ends. This CDR3 spans 13 amino acids.

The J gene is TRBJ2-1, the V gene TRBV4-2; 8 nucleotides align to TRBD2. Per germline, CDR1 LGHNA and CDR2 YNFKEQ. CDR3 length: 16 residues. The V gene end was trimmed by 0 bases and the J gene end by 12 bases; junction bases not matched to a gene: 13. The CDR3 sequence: CASSQDPGLAGSRQFF. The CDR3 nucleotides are TGTGCCAGCAGCCAAGATCCAGGTCTAGCGGGTTCTAGGCAGTTCTTC.